The rows below give T cell receptor beta chains drawn from one sample of a study of human T cells and chemical hapten exposure. TCRdb reprocessed the RACE reads via MiXCR and lists one record per CDR3 protein. The sample shows under 300,000 distinct CDR3 sequences, around 7.7% of them seen only once. The source was whole blood, collected in connection with sensitization to the hapten diphenylcyclopropenone (DPC). These receptors came from a man aged 18 to 29 with alopecia areata. Some clones in this sample may be carry-over from other donors' samples. Both conserved end residues are part of each CDR3. D genes are given only for firm matches. Size tells how often a clone was seen (once, few, many) or the class of an expanded clone, and some rows leave it out.

D gene,J gene,clone size,V gene,CDR3 DNA,CDR3 protein
-,TRBJ2-7,-,TRBV6-6,TGTGCCAGCAGTCACAATACTCGGTACGAGCAGTACTTC,CASSHNTRYEQYF
TRBD1,TRBJ1-1,many,TRBV10-3,TGTGCCATCAGTGAAAATCGACAGGGGAAGGACACTGAAGCTTTCTTT,CAISENRQGKDTEAFF
-,TRBJ1-1,-,TRBV4-3,TGCGCCAGCAGCCCCTCACTGTCGGCAGCTGAAGCTTTCTTT,CASSPSLSAAEAFF
TRBD1,TRBJ1-1,-,TRBV4-2,TGTGCCAGCAGCCAAGTCCTGACAGGGGGCAGGAACACTGAAGCTTTCTTT,CASSQVLTGGRNTEAFF
-,TRBJ1-1,many,TRBV6-2/TRBV6-3,TGTGCTAGCTCCCTCCGGAAGGGATACACTGAAGCTTTCTTT,CASSLRKGYTEAFF
TRBD1,TRBJ2-7,few,TRBV28,TGTGCCAGCAGGGCCGGGACAGGGCTCTACGAGCAGTACTTC,CASRAGTGLYEQYF
TRBD1,TRBJ2-3,many,TRBV4-1,TGCGCCAGCAGCCACGGACAGGGGGCGAAGTGGGATACGCAGTATTTT,CASSHGQGAKWDTQYF
TRBD1,TRBJ1-6,once,TRBV5-1,TGCGCCAGCAGCTCCGCCCTCAGGGGGTCCTATTCACCCCTCCACTTT,CASSSALRGSYSPLHF
TRBD1,TRBJ2-5,few,TRBV4-3,TGCGCCAGCAGCCAAGGGCTGACAGGGGTCATCCAAGAGACCCAGTACTTC,CASSQGLTGVIQETQYF
TRBD1,TRBJ2-7,-,TRBV10-3,TGTGCCATCTCAGTGCCCCCCGGGACAGACCTGTACGAGCAGTACTTC,CAISVPPGTDLYEQYF
-,TRBJ1-3,few,TRBV6-5,TGTGCCAGCAGTTACGGGACATCTGGAAACACCATATATTTT,CASSYGTSGNTIYF
-,TRBJ2-3,many,TRBV12-3/TRBV12-4,TGTGCCAGCAGTTTGCCAAAGGCAGATACGCAGTATTTT,CASSLPKADTQYF
TRBD1,TRBJ1-2,many,TRBV10-3,TGTGCCATCAGTGGGGGACAGGGGGCCGCTAACTATGGCTACACCTTC,CAISGGQGAANYGYTF
TRBD2,TRBJ2-1,-,TRBV12-3/TRBV12-4,TGTGCCAGCAGTCAACTGAGCGGGGGGGCAGGAGGCAATGAGCAGTTCTTC,CASSQLSGGAGGNEQFF
TRBD1,TRBJ1-6,few,TRBV14,TGTGCCAGCAGCCCCCTGGGACAGGGGGGGAATTCACCCCTCCACTTT,CASSPLGQGGNSPLHF
TRBD2,TRBJ2-2,-,TRBV20-1,TGCAGTGCTAGCGGAGAAACAAGCGGGGCGAACACCGGGGAGCTGTTTTTT,CSASGETSGANTGELFF
-,TRBJ2-2,-,TRBV19,TGTGCCAGTAGTATGAGTGGGGCCGGGGAGCTGTTTTTT,CASSMSGAGELFF
-,TRBJ2-7,-,TRBV4-1,TGCGCCAGCAGCCAACCAAAAGGAGGTGACTACGAGCAGTACTTC,CASSQPKGGDYEQYF
-,TRBJ1-3,few,TRBV7-9,TGTGCCAGCAGTTCCGGCGGTGGCTCTGGAAACACCATATATTTT,CASSSGGGSGNTIYF
-,TRBJ2-2,few,TRBV12-3/TRBV12-4,TGTGCCAGCAGGAGACCAAACACCGGGGAGCTGTTTTTT,CASRRPNTGELFF
-,TRBJ2-1,few,TRBV12-3/TRBV12-4,TGTGCCAGCAGTTCGCGGGGCCCTGCCTACAATGAGCAGTTCTTC,CASSSRGPAYNEQFF
-,TRBJ1-3,many,TRBV20-1,TGCAGTGCCCTACAGTCCTCTGGAAACACCATATATTTT,CSALQSSGNTIYF
-,TRBJ1-5,-,TRBV6-1,TGTGCCAGCAGTGAAGCAGAAAATCAGCCCCAGCATTTT,CASSEAENQPQHF
-,TRBJ2-2,-,TRBV5-1,TGCGCCAGCAGCTTGGCTTTTGGGGACACCGGGGAGCTGTTTTTT,CASSLAFGDTGELFF
-,TRBJ2-1,many,TRBV11-3,TGTGCCAGCAGCTTGCCAGGGTACAATGAGCAGTTCTTC,CASSLPGYNEQFF
TRBD1,TRBJ1-4,many,TRBV20-1,TGCAGTGCAGAATCTGGACAGGGGATGGGTGAAAAACTGTTTTTT,CSAESGQGMGEKLFF
TRBD1,TRBJ1-1,few,TRBV12-3/TRBV12-4,TGTGCCAGCAGTTGGGGACAGGGAGTTGTCACTGAAGCTTTCTTT,CASSWGQGVVTEAFF
-,TRBJ2-1,few,TRBV21-1,TGTGCCAGCAGCATCGAACTAGCGGCCAACAATGAGCAGTTCTTC,CASSIELAANNEQFF
TRBD1,TRBJ2-5,few,TRBV12-3/TRBV12-4,TGTGCCAGCAGAGCCGGGACAGGGGGCTTTTCAGGAGGAGAGACCCAGTACTTC,CASRAGTGGFSGGETQYF
TRBD1,TRBJ1-5,-,TRBV12-3/TRBV12-4,TGTGCCAGCAGTGTACGGGACAGTCTGTATAGCAATCAGCCCCAGCATTTT,CASSVRDSLYSNQPQHF
-,TRBJ1-5,few,TRBV4-3,TGCGCCAGCAGCCAAGAGATCGGGCCATCCACTTCGCCCCAGCATTTT,CASSQEIGPSTSPQHF
-,TRBJ1-2,many,TRBV27,TGTGCCAGCAGTGCCGGGAGTACGAATCCTTGGGGCTACACCTTC,CASSAGSTNPWGYTF
-,TRBJ1-2,many,TRBV14,TGTGCCAGCAGCCAAGTCAGGGGTTATGGCTACACCTTC,CASSQVRGYGYTF
-,TRBJ2-2,-,TRBV2,TGTGCCAGCAGTGTAGAACCCGGGGAGCTGTTTTTT,CASSVEPGELFF
-,TRBJ1-5,many,TRBV9,TGTGCCAGCAGCGTAGGAGAGGGAAATCAGCCCCAGCATTTT,CASSVGEGNQPQHF
-,TRBJ2-3,many,TRBV24-1,TGTGCCACCAGTGATTTATTCTACGATACGCAGTATTTT,CATSDLFYDTQYF
-,TRBJ1-1,few,TRBV15,TGTGCCACCAGCAGAGTAGGAGACACTGAAGCTTTCTTT,CATSRVGDTEAFF
-,TRBJ2-6,many,TRBV28,TGTGCCAGCAGACCGGACGCCAACGTCCTGACTTTC,CASRPDANVLTF
-,TRBJ1-2,-,TRBV5-1,TGCGCCAGCAGCCAGACATCCGCCGGGACCCACGGAGATGGCTACACCTTC,CASSQTSAGTHGDGYTF
-,TRBJ1-2,-,TRBV20-1,TGCAGTGCTAGAGAAAAGGGACTTTCAAGAGGCTACACCTTC,CSAREKGLSRGYTF